Below, 19 T cell receptor beta chains from the same sample are listed, as sequenced in a study of T cells in Graves' hyperthyroidism and ophthalmopathy (dated by TCRdb to between 2018 and 2021). Library preparation used multiplex PCR. Instrument on record: Illumina HiSeq 2000. Amplification of TCR beta CDR3 regions was carried out from RNA transcripts. The TCR CDR3 was subjected to a first round of RT-PCR using the HTBI primer set and the Qiagen OneStep RT-PCR kit. TCRdb passed the public sequencing reads through fastp at Q25 and MiXCR, retaining productive beta sequences. Each CDR3 protein gets just one entry, which takes the most common genes and DNA from the rows behind it. The sample contains hundreds of thousands of distinct CDR3 sequences, about 15% of them found a single time. Jointly, the top ten make up approximately 12% of the sample. Sequenced: blood. All receptors come from a woman aged 50 to 60 with Graves' ophthalmopathy.

In its sample, this clonotype was seen many times. V is TRBV28 and J is TRBJ2-1; D is unclear. The germline V and J ends were trimmed by 2 bases and 0 bases, with 14 bases remaining between them. The CDR3 totals 17 residues. From germline, CDR1 is MDHEN and CDR2 SYDVKM. This CDR3 reads CASSLTTSQLSYNEQFF. CDR3 nucleotide sequence: TGTGCCAGCAGTTTAACCACTTCTCAGCTCTCCTACAATGAGCAGTTCTTC.

Only a few counts were recorded for this clonotype. V is TRBV12-5 and J is TRBJ2-7, with D hard to call. Germline V gene data show CDR1 as LGHNT and CDR2 as FRNRAP. The CDR3 is 13 amino acids. The germline V and J ends were trimmed by 5 bases and 1 base, with 9 bases remaining between them. CDR3 amino acids: CASGAHPSYEQYF. CDR3 nucleotide sequence: TGTGCTAGTGGTGCACACCCGTCCTACGAGCAGTACTTC.

This clonotype was seen only once. The gene calls are TRBV29-1 and TRBJ1-2; weak D call: TRBD1 (5 bases). The CDR3 extends over 12 amino acids. CDR1 and CDR2 from the germline V gene are SQVTM and ANQGSEA. Trimming pared 4 bases from V and 5 bases from J, leaving 11 bases between. CDR3 sequence reads: CSVGGGVYGYTF. The CDR3 coding sequence is TGCAGCGTTGGGGGGGGGGTATATGGCTACACCTTC.

The V call is TRBV4-3, the J call TRBJ2-1, with 7 positions matching TRBD1. Trimming at V came to 1 base and at J to 8 bases, leaving 5 bases not matched to a gene. This CDR3 is built from 14 residues. The germline V gene has CDR1 LGHNA and CDR2 YSLEER. CDR3 residues: CASSQALDRDEQFF. DNA of the CDR3: TGCGCCAGCAGCCAAGCTCTAGACAGGGATGAGCAGTTCTTC.

The genes are TRBV11-3 and TRBJ2-7; 13 nucleotides line up with TRBD2. The germline CDR1 and CDR2 sequences are SGHNT and YENEEA. This CDR3 is built from 14 residues. V lost 7 bases and J lost 2; bases outside the gene matches: 2. DNA for the CDR3: TGTGCCAGCAAGGGACTAGCGGGACCCTACGAGCAGTACTTC. This gives the protein CASKGLAGPYEQYF.

This clonotype was observed a handful of times. The chain is built from TRBV6-1 and TRBJ2-3; unclear D gene. CDR1 MNHNS and CDR2 SASEGT come from the germline V gene. This CDR3 region has 13 residues. V was cut by 6 bases and J by 6 bases, with 13 bases left in between. Written as DNA, the CDR3 is TGTGCCAGCAGCCAAGGACGGGCGGATACGCAGTATTTT. This translates into CASSQGRADTQYF.

This clonotype has just a few counts. The genes are TRBV27 and TRBJ2-1, with 9 bases lining up with TRBD2. With V trimmed by 5 bases and J by 5 bases, 10 bases remained unmatched. The CDR3 length is 16 residues. Germline V gene lookup returns CDR1 MNHEY and CDR2 SMNVEV (reference sequence). The CDR3 protein is CASSPLAGAVDNEQFF. Written as DNA, the CDR3 is TGTGCCAGCAGTCCTTTAGCGGGAGCCGTGGACAATGAGCAGTTCTTC.

This clonotype was seen a few times. DNA for the CDR3: TGTGCCAGCAGCGGAAGTAGCGGGAGGGCCAGGGGCACAGATACGCAGTATTTT. It codes for CASSGSSGRARGTDTQYF. The chain uses TRBV7-3 and TRBJ2-3; 11 bases line up with TRBD2. V dropped 5 bases and J dropped 1; count of bases not matched to a gene: 11. CDR3 size: 18 residues. Germline CDR1 and CDR2: SGHTA and FQGTGA.

This chain connects TRBV20-1 to TRBJ2-7, with 9 bases lining up with TRBD1. V lost 3 bases to trimming and J lost 3 bases; unmatched junction nucleotides: 18. Germline assignment: CDR1 DFQATT and CDR2 SNEGSKA (reference sequence). This CDR3 region has 18 residues. The CDR3 nucleotides are TGCAGTGCTAGTGCCGTCCCGGGACAGGGAAGGGGGATCTACGAGCAGTACTTC. This sequence encodes CSASAVPGQGRGIYEQYF.

This clonotype was seen a few times. The J gene is TRBJ1-6, the V gene TRBV7-3; no definite D call. Trimming stripped 2 bases from V and 5 bases from J, with 7 bases between. The CDR3 has 14 amino acids. Germline V CDR1 and CDR2: SGHTA, FQGTGA. The CDR3, as DNA: TGTGCCAGCAGCTTATCCACCCATAATTCACCCCTCCACTTT. Encoded protein: CASSLSTHNSPLHF. The complete variable domain, with remaining parts taken from reference TRBV7-3 and TRBJ1-6, reads GAGVSQTPSNKVTEKGKYVELRCDPISGHTALYWYRQSLGQGPEFLIYFQGTGAADDSGLPNDRFFAVRPEGSVSTLKIQRTERGDSAVYLCASSLSTHNSPLHFGNGTRLTVT.

In its sample, this clonotype was seen a few times. The chain is built from TRBV2 and TRBJ1-3, with D possibly matching TRBD1 (5 bases). This CDR3 spans 16 amino acids. CDR1 SNHLY and CDR2 FYNNEI come from the germline V gene. V dropped 2 bases and J dropped 4 bases, with 15 bases sitting between them. The CDR3 nucleotides read TGTGCCAGCAGTGAACAGGAGGGGATCAGAGGAAACACCATATATTTT. This encodes CASSEQEGIRGNTIYF.

V is TRBV20-1 and J is TRBJ2-5; D tentatively fits TRBD1 or TRBD2 (6 bases each). CDR1 DFQATT and CDR2 SNEGSKA come from the germline V gene (reference sequence). CDR3 length equals 15 residues. V was clipped by 3 bases and J by 5 bases, with 19 bases between them. The CDR3 DNA follows: TGCAGTGCTAGTGACCCTCGGGGGCGTATGGAGACCCAGTACTTC. Its translation: CSASDPRGRMETQYF.

This clonotype was counted many times. The J gene is TRBJ2-7, the V gene TRBV7-9, with D possibly being TRBD1 or TRBD2 (6 bases each). Germline values: CDR1 SEHNR, CDR2 FQNEAQ (reference sequence). The CDR3 totals 14 residues. V was clipped by 1 base and J by 3 bases, with 10 bases between them. CDR3 DNA: TGTGCCAGCAGCTTAGGGAGGGACAACTACGAGCAGTACTTC. As protein: CASSLGRDNYEQYF.

This clonotype has a count of ten or more. The chain combines TRBV5-1 with TRBJ2-5, with TRBD2 matching over 8 bases. CDR3 length: 13 residues. The germline V gene encodes CDR1 SGHRS and CDR2 YFSETQ. The V gene end was trimmed by 4 bases and the J gene end by 11 bases; junction bases not matched to a gene: 10. The CDR3 sequence: CASSLLTSEKQYF. The DNA for the CDR3 is TGCGCCAGCAGCCTCCTGACTAGCGAAAAACAGTACTTC.

V usage is TRBV3-2 and J usage is TRBJ2-1; the table gives TRBD2 as D, unverified against the DNA. TRBV3-2 is tagged as a pseudogene. CDR3 length: 21 amino acids. The CDR3, as DNA: TGTGCCAGCAGCCAAGATTGTCTCGAGCTAGCGGGACTTGAATCCTACAATGAGCAGTTCTTC. Its translation is CASSQDCLELAGLESYNEQFF.

The V call is TRBV20-1, the J call TRBJ2-2, with 11 positions matching TRBD2. V shed 6 bases, J shed 6 bases, and the junction held 12 bases outside the gene matches. This CDR3 is 16 amino acids long. In germline, CDR1 is DFQATT, CDR2 SNEGSKA (reference sequence). CDR3 amino acids: CSARPPGTSGSGELFF. The DNA for the CDR3 is TGCAGTGCCAGACCGCCCGGGACTAGCGGATCCGGGGAGCTGTTTTTT.

This clonotype was detected many times. This rearrangement joins TRBV6-2 or TRBV6-3 to TRBJ2-5; a possible D gene is TRBD1 (6 bases). CDR1 and CDR2 (germline): MNHEY, SVGEGT. Trimming shortened V by 2 bases and J by 5 bases, and 18 bases separated the two germline ends. The CDR3 consists of 16 residues. The CDR3 nucleotides read TGTGCCAGCAGTTACCACCGGGACACTCTACAGGAGACCCAGTACTTC. Residues: CASSYHRDTLQETQYF.

This clonotype was detected ten times or more. The J gene is TRBJ2-7, the V gene TRBV3-1; TRBD2 is a possible D gene (5 bases). This CDR3 contains 15 residues. The germline V gene encodes CDR1 LGHDT and CDR2 YNNKEL (reference sequence). V was trimmed by 4 bases and J by 0 bases, leaving 13 bases between them. The DNA of the CDR3 is TGTGCCAGCAGCCTAACCGTGGGAGACTCCTACGAGCAGTACTTC. Protein sequence: CASSLTVGDSYEQYF.

In its sample, this clonotype was seen many times. The CDR3 coding sequence is TGTGCCAGCTCACCACAGGGCGGTTTCACAGATACGCAGTATTTT. It encodes CASSPQGGFTDTQYF. This chain links TRBV18 with TRBJ2-3; D is unclear. This CDR3 is 15 amino acids long. Trimming removed 1 base from V and 2 bases from J, with 10 bases in between. CDR1 KGHSH and CDR2 LQKENI come from the germline V gene.